This T cell receptor beta chain was documented in a study of T-cell reconstitution after alpha-beta-depleted transplantation in children (dated by TCRdb to between 2015 and 2016). Looking at the study overall: T-cell immune reconstitution after TCRalphabeta/CD19-depleted allogeneic hematopoietic cell transplantation in children was quantitatively tracked in the study by means of TCR repertoire profiling.

V is pared back by 0 bases and J by 2 bases, with 11 bases lying between the germline termini. The CDR3 numbers 16 residues from cysteine through phenylalanine. The retained sequence is limited to the CDR3, 48 bases, with the frame set at the first base. For CDR1 and CDR2, the germline V gene lists SGHDT and YYEEEE. On the study overall, not on this receptor specifically: Apparently early alphabetaT-cell count recovery about two months after transplant reportedly relied on only several hundred rapidly expanded clones derived from non-depleted graft cells. In some patients, the high TCRbeta diversity seen at day 60 was put down to recipient T cells and intrathymic progenitors that had survived conditioning. The frequencies of hyperexpanded clones fell over the following months, and after one year, T-cell counts and TCRbeta diversity were mostly attributed to newly produced T cells.

This clonotype occurred many times. The clone's antigen remains unknown. No base-level quality is on record; no much larger clone is a single base apart. The method behind the library was PCR. The sample was run on an Illumina HiSeq 2500. Molecular barcoding was employed in the preparation of TCR libraries, with unique molecular identifiers being used to normalize TCRbeta repertoire quantification. Clones were called with MiXCR by TCRdb after fastp trimmed the public reads at Q25, and only in-frame beta chains were retained. Every entry covers one CDR3 protein and lists the most common genes and DNA from its rows. This sample comprises some 300,000 distinct CDR3 sequences, 6% to 10% of them detected only once. The ten largest clones take up 9.1% of the sample. In the paper's terms, the treatment or condition label means: allogeneic hematopoietic cell transplantation with graft depleted of TCRalphabeta T cells and CD19 B cells. The children who served as transplant recipients had been given grafts of TCRalphabeta/CD19-depleted allogeneic hematopoietic cells.

The sequence is built from TRBV5-6 and TRBJ2-2, with the D segment identity uncertain. This receptor was identified in a female patient aged 2-15 years who had a stem cell transplant for Fanconi anemia, so the T cells may come from the graft donor. This sample comprised peripheral blood, obtained 360 days after TCRalphabeta/CD19-depleted stem cell transplant. CDR3 sequence: CASSLAVRLNTGELFF. The bases are TGTGCCAGCAGCTTGGCCGTCAGGCTTAACACCGGGGAGCTGTTTTTT.